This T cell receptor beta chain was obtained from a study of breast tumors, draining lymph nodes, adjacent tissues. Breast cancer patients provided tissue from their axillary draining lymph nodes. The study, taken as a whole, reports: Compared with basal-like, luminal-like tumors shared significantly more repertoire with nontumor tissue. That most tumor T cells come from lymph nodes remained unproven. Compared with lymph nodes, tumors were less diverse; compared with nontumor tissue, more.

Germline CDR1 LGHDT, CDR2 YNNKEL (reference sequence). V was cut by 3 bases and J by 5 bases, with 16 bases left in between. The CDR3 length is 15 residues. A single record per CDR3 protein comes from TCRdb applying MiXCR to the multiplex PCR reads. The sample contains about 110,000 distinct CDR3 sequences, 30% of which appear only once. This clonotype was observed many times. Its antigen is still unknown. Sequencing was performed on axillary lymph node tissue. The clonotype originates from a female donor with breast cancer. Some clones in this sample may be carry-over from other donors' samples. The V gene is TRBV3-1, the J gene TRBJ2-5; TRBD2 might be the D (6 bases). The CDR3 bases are TGTGCCAGCAGCCAGGCGGGGAGTTCATGGGAGACCCAGTACTTC. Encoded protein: CASSQAGSSWETQYF.